This T cell receptor beta chain was profiled in a study of long-term antiretroviral therapy in people with HIV (dated by TCRdb to the early 2020s). About the investigation overall: The earliest samples were collected about a decade before the 2015 WHO recommendation for immediate ART, when ART was typically delayed until CD4 counts fell. Of the roughly 27 participants with HIV, ten to eleven were female. Whether ART initiation and durable HIV suppression were associated with changes in peripheral blood TRB repertoire composition and diversity was tested in a retrospective serial study. From 25 to 30 adults with confirmed HIV infection, the cohort provided 150 to 200 cryopreserved PBMC samples, gathered serially across a mean of approximately six years (range 1-12). Test extractions of a monoclonal T-cell line alongside a few dozen polyclonal samples showed no cross-contamination during QIAcube processing. The investigation overall reported the following: The samples were dated from 2004 to 2017, and the ART regimens that were used may be less effective than current ART regimens. HIV repertoires had narrower CDR3 length ranges than controls, and the network structure suggested an antigen-experienced repertoire that shifted only slightly toward naive after ART. Because cell numbers in pre-ART samples were limited, unsorted PBMC were profiled instead of sorted CD4+ and CD8+ T cells. A significant increase in TRB diversity was found to be associated with ART initiation, although TRB diversity was observed to remain significantly below that of transplant donor controls even after long-term ART. No data were available on ART adherence, viral resistance or therapy changes, limiting inferences about post-ART repertoire changes. Because PBMC availability was limited, only the TCR beta chain was sequenced, with no alpha chain pairing. At every time point, the repertoire was dominated by expanded TRB clones first identified before ART initiation, although this dominance fluctuated and, in many PLHIV, declined after ART.

The immunoSEQ hsTCRB v3.0 assay was used at survey level resolution to sequence the TRB variable region. A depth of about 40,000-50,000 T-cell genomes per sample was targeted for TRB sequencing. An Illumina MiSeq with a v3 150-cycle kit was used to sequence the pooled TRB libraries. The study's processing was this. Repertoire analysis was performed in R inside a reproducible Nextflow workflow that covered QC, data transformation and analysis. LymphoSeq2, an R package for exploring AIRR-Seq data, was used to implement the custom analyses. A few samples that yielded fewer than 5000 total TRB sequences were excluded, so that 200 or so HIV repertoires were analyzed. Among the roughly 200 retained HIV repertoires, 59 were collected before ART initiation and around 130 after ART initiation. Each repertoire was downsampled to 5000 TRB nucleotide sequences, and summary statistics were averaged across 100 downsampling iterations. TRB sequences were retained for analysis only if CDR3 regions of at least seven amino acids were present. Diversity was measured with a Shannon entropy-derived clonality score and the Gini coefficient. In repertoire networks, the top 5000 CDR3 amino acid sequences were linked whenever an edit distance of one separated two sequences. GLIPH2 predicted antigen specificity groups and MHC restriction for TRB CDR3 amino acid sequences. To flag known associations with CMV, EBV, HIV or tissue antigens, CDR3 amino acid sequences were compared against VDJdb and McPAS-TCR. Pre-ART, post-ART and control groups were compared with Wilcoxon signed-rank tests and Holm-Bonferroni correction. TCRdb took this table from immuneACCESS and kept in-frame rearrangements with V and J called. Such tables lack part of the clones; where checked against another copy, unresolved V genes explain under half of the gap, and the rest is unexplained. V, J and clone size are those of that table, while D and trimming were read from the DNA. This sample is represented by 30,000 to 35,000 clones; approximately 83% of them were singletons. 7.9% of the sample belongs to the ten largest clones.

The germline V gene (reference sequence) yields SEHNR for CDR1 and FQNEAQ for CDR2. Counted from cysteine to phenylalanine, this CDR3 has 14 amino acids. Only CDR3 DNA remains: 42 bases, in frame from the first base. V is cut back by 5 bases and J by 1 base, with 4 bases in the junction unmatched. As concerns this clone: No antigen is known for it. Per-base qualities were not stored, and no clone one base away is much larger.

To be included, a participant needed at least one PBMC sample from before ART initiation plus at least two post-ART samples. Every participant with HIV received treatment in the United States of America. Cryopreserved samples of roughly 0.85-11 million PBMC were thawed and washed before DNA extraction. At the time of the earliest PBMC sample for each participant with HIV, ages ranged from roughly 23 to 60 years. PBMC samples from each participant spanned 1-4 timepoints before ART initiation and 2-8 timepoints after ART initiation, with a median of 7 samples. Serial HIV viral load, CD4+ T-cell count, ART history and demographic data were obtained for every participant. Using a Qiagen kit on a QIAcube, genomic DNA was extracted from unsorted PBMC, with samples processed in batches of 12.

Sequencing was performed on unsorted PBMCs, taken 0.4 years before starting antiretroviral therapy. Recombination connected TRBV7-9 to TRBJ1-1, and 7 junction bases match TRBD1. The receptor's source is a man between 18 and 35 years old with HIV. The CDR3 in this case is CASSATGENTEAFF. The bases read TGTGCCAGCAGCGCAACAGGGGAGAACACTGAAGCTTTCTTT.